Each of the 18 T cell receptor beta chains below was sequenced from the same sample in a study of tissue T cells after allogeneic stem cell transplantation. The data were produced by immunoSEQ multiplex PCR, yet TCRdb's version contains in-frame clones alone and is incomplete. The data show approximately 50,000 clones, 73% seen once. Material: sorted cells pooled from one or two spleens. Receptor source: a pool of C57BL/6 mice in good health.

This clone was picked up one time. Gene names follow the mouse nomenclature. Read sequence stops 1 residue before the CDR3 end, and the germline J gene provides the missing end. The V and J genes are TRBV13-2 and TRBJ1-1, with D maybe TRBD1 (6 bases). This CDR3 comprises 14 residues. Trimming took 2 bases from V and 4 from J, leaving 12 bases between them. Germline values: CDR1 NNHNN, CDR2 SYGAGS (reference sequence). The CDR3 reads CASGEGGYGTEVFF. The CDR3 bases that were read are TGTGCCAGCGGTGAAGGGGGGTATGGCACAGAAGTCTTC.

Points on this clone: The gene names here belong to mouse. The missing CDR3 end, 1 residue past where the read stops, is filled in from the germline J gene. The genes are TRBV2 and TRBJ2-7, with 9 positions matching TRBD2. This CDR3 contains 15 residues. Germline CDR1 and CDR2: LGHNA and YSYQKL. V was clipped by 0 bases and J by 4 bases; unmatched bases: 4. CDR3 sequence reads: CASSQDPGGGYEQYF. CDR3 DNA, as far as it was read: TGTGCCAGCAGCCAAGACCCTGGGGGGGGTTATGAACAGTAC.

As for this clone: Mouse gene names and germline throughout. The read falls 1 residue short of the CDR3 end, and the missing part is taken from the germline J gene. The chain combines TRBV3 with TRBJ2-7, with no clear D. Trimming shortened V by 1 base and J by 0 bases, and 4 bases separated the two germline ends. Looked up from germline, CDR1 is SNHLY and CDR2 is FYNGKV (reference sequence). The CDR3 has 13 amino acids. The sequenced part of the CDR3 DNA is TGTGCCAGCAGCTTAGGCATCTCCTATGAACAGTAC. Amino acid sequence: CASSLGISYEQY. The full CDR3 is CASSLGISYEQYF. The full variable domain, rest sourced from reference TRBV3 and TRBJ2-7, is GPKVLQIPSHQIIDMGQMVTLNCDPVSNHLYFYWYKQILGQQMEFLVNFYNGKVMEKSKLFKDQFSVERPDGSYFTLKIQPTALEDSAVYFCASSLGISYEQYFGPGTRLTVL.

This clone was seen once. Gene names are the mouse ones. The read ends 1 residue early relative to the CDR3; the germline J gene fills the gap. V and J are TRBV2 and TRBJ2-2; D is perhaps TRBD2 (7 bases). This CDR3 is built from 14 residues. Germline V gives CDR1 LGHNA, CDR2 YSYQKL. Deletions cut 4 bases from V and 3 bases from J, with 9 bases between. Partial CDR3 DNA: TGTGCCAGCAGCCGGGGGGCGGACACCGGGCAGCTCTAC. Protein sequence: CASSRGADTGQLY. The whole CDR3 sequence is CASSRGADTGQLYF.

In the case of this clone: Germline and genes: mouse. The CDR3 end falls 1 residue outside the read, so it is completed with the germline J gene. The chain couples TRBV13-1 to TRBJ2-4, with D possibly TRBD1 on 5 matching bases. Germline assignment: CDR1 NSHNY and CDR2 SYGAGN. CDR3 length equals 12 residues. V shed 10 bases and J shed 1 base, with 10 bases lying between them. CDR3 loop: CASRAGQNTLYF. The sequenced part of the CDR3 DNA is TGTGCCTCCAGGGCGGGTCAAAACACCTTGTAC.

Comments on this clone: Gene names are the mouse ones. The CDR3 goes on 1 residue after the read ends, and that part is filled in from the germline J gene. The chain uses TRBV5 and TRBJ2-3; D ambiguous. V lost 4 bases to trimming and J lost 0 bases, with 5 bases between them. The length of the CDR3 is 13 residues. Per the germline V gene, CDR1 is LGHNA and CDR2 is YNLKQL (reference sequence). The CDR3: CASSPASAETLYF. The CDR3 bases that were read are TGTGCCAGCAGCCCCGCTAGTGCAGAAACGCTGTAT.

On this clone: The gene names here belong to mouse. The read is 1 residue too short to cover the CDR3 end, so that end is filled in from the germline J gene. The chain recombines TRBV23 with TRBJ2-4. This CDR3 has 14 amino acids. The germline V gene has CDR1 KGHTA and CDR2 FQNQQP. The CDR3 region is CSSSQSPSQNTLYF. The sequenced part of the CDR3 DNA is TGCTCCAGCAGTCAATCGCCTAGTCAAAACACCTTGTAC.

As to this clone: Mouse germline and gene names are used. The read terminates 1 residue ahead of where the CDR3 ends, so the germline J gene completes it. This sequence joins TRBV15 and TRBJ2-3; TRBD2 aligns across 8 bases. This CDR3 contains 15 residues. CDR1 is SGHND and CDR2 is FRSKSL in the germline V gene. The V gene end was trimmed by 4 bases and the J gene end by 0 bases; junction bases not matched to a gene: 3. The sequenced part of the CDR3 DNA is TGTGCCAGCAGTTGGACTGGGTCTAGTGCAGAAACGCTGTAT. Translation: CASSWTGSSAETLY. The whole CDR3 protein is CASSWTGSSAETLYF.

About this clone itself: Genes and germline are mouse. The CDR3 end is not reached by the read, which stops 1 residue before it; the germline J gene fills it in. The chain couples TRBV15 to TRBJ2-4, with TRBD2 identical over 8 bases. V was clipped by 9 bases and J by 8 bases; unmatched bases: 13. Germline V CDR1 and CDR2: SGHND, FRSKSL. The length of the CDR3 is 14 residues. Partial CDR3 DNA: TGTGCCAGGAGAGGTGGGGGGGAGGAGGGCACCTTGTAC. Translation gives CARRGGGEEGTLY. The whole CDR3 reads CARRGGGEEGTLYF.

The sample holds a few counts of this clone. Any gene name here is a mouse gene name. The missing CDR3 end, 1 residue past where the read stops, is filled in from the germline J gene. The chain links TRBV13-1 to TRBJ2-7; 12 nucleotides agree with TRBD2. The germline CDR1 and CDR2 sequences are NSHNY and SYGAGN. Unmatched junction bases numbered 4, after V lost 3 bases and J lost 6 bases. CDR3 length equals 14 residues. CDR3 amino acids: CASSGLGGLGEQYF. CDR3 DNA (partial): TGTGCCAGCAGTGGACTGGGGGGGCTCGGTGAACAGTAC.

To note about this clone: Gene names refer to mouse genes. Read coverage stops 1 residue before the CDR3 terminus; the germline J gene supplies the remainder. Other DNA sequences in this specimen translate into the identical CDR3. V and J are TRBV5 and TRBJ2-5; D is tentatively TRBD1 or TRBD2 (5 bases each). Trimming stripped 1 base from V and 0 bases from J, with 5 bases between. This CDR3 has 14 residues. The germline V gene has CDR1 LGHNA and CDR2 YNLKQL (reference sequence). The covered CDR3 bases are TGTGCCAGCAGCCAAGGGGGGAACCAAGACACCCAGTAC. Its protein is CASSQGGNQDTQY. The whole CDR3 protein is CASSQGGNQDTQYF.

Details on this clone: Genes and germline are mouse. The CDR3 end is not reached by the read, which stops 1 residue before it; the germline J gene fills it in. The J gene is TRBJ2-7, the V gene TRBV13-2; a weak D match, TRBD2 (6 bases). Germline CDR1 and CDR2: NNHNN and SYGAGS (reference sequence). The CDR3 sequence is 14 residues long. The germline V and J ends were trimmed by 2 bases and 0 bases, with 9 bases remaining between them. The CDR3 here is CASGELGFSYEQYF. The sequenced CDR3 bases are TGTGCCAGCGGTGAGCTGGGGTTCTCCTATGAACAGTAC.

A remark on this clone: These gene names are mouse names. The read halts 1 residue ahead of the CDR3 end, with the missing end drawn from the germline J gene. The rearrangement joins TRBV31 to TRBJ1-1; weak D call: TRBD1 (6 bases). V lost 0 bases, J lost 3 bases, and 8 bases lay in between. The V gene's germline CDR1 is GKSSPN and CDR2 SITVG. The CDR3 contains 13 residues. The CDR3 loop reads CAWSLRTDTEVFF. The CDR3 DNA, read in part, is TGTGCCTGGAGTCTTAGGACAGACACAGAAGTCTTC.

With respect to this clone: Gene and germline names: mouse. The CDR3 extends 1 residue past the end of the read, so its final part is completed from the germline J gene. The chain joins TRBV20 to TRBJ1-1, with D perhaps TRBD1 (5 bases). Germline-derived CDR1 and CDR2 are GFQATS and STVNSAI. Trimming removed 0 bases at V and 3 bases at J, with 8 bases between. The CDR3 covers 13 residues. The sequenced CDR3 bases are TGTGGTGCTAGGGATGCAGGGCACACAGAAGTCTTC. The encoded protein is CGARDAGHTEVF. The CDR3 as a whole reads CGARDAGHTEVFF.

With respect to this clone: Gene names are mouse gene names. The read ends 1 residue before the CDR3 terminus; that terminus is restored from the germline J gene. This rearrangement joins TRBV13-2 to TRBJ1-5, with D unclear. Germline CDR1 is NNHNN and CDR2 is SYGAGS (reference sequence). The length of the CDR3 is 13 residues. V was pared by 2 bases and J by 5 bases, with 8 bases between. The sequenced part of the CDR3 DNA is TGTGCCAGCGGTGACAGATCCGACCAGGCTCCGCTT. Translated, it gives CASGDRSDQAPL. The full CDR3 reads CASGDRSDQAPLF.

Notes on this clone: Mouse gene names apply. The CDR3 end falls 1 residue outside the read, so it is completed with the germline J gene. The chain employs TRBV31 and TRBJ2-3, with 10 bases that match TRBD2. Per germline, CDR1 GKSSPN and CDR2 SITVG. This CDR3 spans 16 amino acids. After removal of 3 bases from V and 1 base from J, the junction contained 7 bases not matched to a gene. CDR3 sequence reads: CAWSPGGAWGAETLYF. The CDR3 DNA, read in part, is TGTGCCTGGAGCCCTGGGGGGGCGTGGGGTGCAGAAACGCTGTAT.

This clone came up a few times. Gene names and germline refer to mouse. The CDR3 is cut off 1 residue early in the read; its end comes from the germline J gene. J is TRBJ2-7 and V is TRBV3; no reliable D call. The CDR3 is 8 residues long. The germline V gene encodes CDR1 SNHLY and CDR2 FYNGKV (reference sequence). The V end was cut by 10 bases, the J end by 5 bases, with 3 bases between. The CDR3 region is CANHEQYF. The CDR3 DNA, read in part, is TGTGCCAACCATGAACAGTAC. Looking up the rest from reference TRBV3 and TRBJ2-7 gives the full variable domain: GPKVLQIPSHQIIDMGQMVTLNCDPVSNHLYFYWYKQILGQQMEFLVNFYNGKVMEKSKLFKDQFSVERPDGSYFTLKIQPTALEDSAVYFCANHEQYFGPGTRLTVL.

To note about this clone: Any gene name here is a mouse gene name. The read finishes 1 residue shy of the CDR3 end, and the germline J gene is used to complete it. This sequence joins TRBV13-2 and TRBJ2-1; 9 positions match TRBD2. The V segment lost 2 bases and the J segment 8 bases; nucleotides outside the gene matches: 5. Germline V gene lookup returns CDR1 NNHNN and CDR2 SYGAGS (reference sequence). This CDR3 is built from 14 residues. The CDR3 reads CASGDWGGWTEQFF. The CDR3 bases that were read are TGTGCCAGCGGTGACTGGGGGGGATGGACTGAGCAGTTC.